Below, 7 T cell receptor beta chains from the same sample are listed, as sequenced in a study of blood T cell repertoires in COVID-19. TCRdb's copy holds only in-frame clones and misses some; the assay was immunoSEQ multiplex PCR. The sample has roughly 400,000 clones, nearly 90% seen once. The sequenced material came from PBMCs or T cells enriched from blood (not recorded which). These receptors originate from a woman between 18 and 29 years old who had been exposed to COVID-19.

The chain combines TRBV27 with TRBJ2-5; TRBD2 matches at 15 bases. Germline-derived CDR1 and CDR2 are MNHEY and SMNVEV (reference sequence). V shed 6 bases, J shed 4 bases, and the junction held 0 bases outside the gene matches. The CDR3 spans 14 residues. CDR3 sequence (DNA): TGTGCCAGCAGGGGACTAGCGGGAGGAGAGACCCAGTACTTC. Translated, it gives CASRGLAGGETQYF.

This clone showed up just once. CDR3: CASRPGTGFTEAFF. The CDR3 DNA sequence: TGTGCCAGCAGACCCGGGACAGGTTTCACTGAAGCTTTCTTT. The V gene is TRBV28, the J gene TRBJ1-1, with 8 bases matching TRBD1. Per germline, CDR1 MDHEN and CDR2 SYDVKM. The CDR3 contains 14 residues. Losses at the gene ends were 6 bases for V and 4 bases for J; bases not matched to a gene: 7.

V usage is TRBV19 and J usage is TRBJ2-5; 15 positions match TRBD2. Germline V gives CDR1 LNHDA, CDR2 SQIVND (reference sequence). This CDR3 spans 17 amino acids. V dropped 6 bases and J dropped 2; count of bases not matched to a gene: 7. CDR3 nucleotides: TGTGCCAGTAGGCGGGGACTAGCGGGAGGAGGACAAGAGACCCAGTACTTC. Translating gives CASRRGLAGGGQETQYF.

The chain is built from TRBV5-1 and TRBJ2-3; 9 positions match TRBD2. V shed 0 bases, J shed 5 bases, and the junction held 1 base outside the gene matches. Germline V CDR1 and CDR2: SGHRS, YFSETQ. This CDR3 is built from 14 residues. This CDR3 is CASSLGLAEDTQYF. In nucleotides, the CDR3 is TGCGCCAGCAGCTTGGGACTAGCGGAAGATACGCAGTATTTT.

This chain uses TRBV29-1 with TRBJ1-1; 7 nucleotides align to TRBD1. CDR1 is SQVTM and CDR2 is ANQGSEA in the germline V gene. CDR3 size: 14 residues. V lost 4 bases and J lost 1; bases outside the gene matches: 6. As DNA, the CDR3 is TGCAGCGTTGCGACCGGGACAGCGAACACTGAAGCTTTCTTT. This translates into CSVATGTANTEAFF. Full variable domain (missing parts from reference TRBV29-1 and TRBJ1-1): SAVISQKPSRDICQRGTSLTIQCQVDSQVTMMFWYRQQPGQSLTLIATANQGSEATYESGFVIDKFPISRPNLTFSTLTVSNMSPEDSSIYLCSVATGTANTEAFFGQGTRLTVV.

This chain connects TRBV29-1 to TRBJ2-7; TRBD1 matches 9 bases. Germline-derived CDR1 and CDR2 are SQVTM and ANQGSEA. J was trimmed by 6 bases and V by 3 bases; bases with no gene match: 12. This CDR3 spans 15 amino acids. CDR3 in DNA: TGCAGCGTTGATCCCGGGACAGGGATATGGGGCGAGCAGTACTTC. This encodes CSVDPGTGIWGEQYF.

The J gene is TRBJ1-1, the V gene TRBV12-3 or TRBV12-4, with D unresolved. Deletions cut 5 bases from V and 6 bases from J, with 10 bases between. The CDR3 consists of 12 residues. CDR3 residues: CASSPRHPEAFF. In DNA, the CDR3 is TGTGCCAGCAGTCCAAGACATCCTGAAGCTTTCTTT.